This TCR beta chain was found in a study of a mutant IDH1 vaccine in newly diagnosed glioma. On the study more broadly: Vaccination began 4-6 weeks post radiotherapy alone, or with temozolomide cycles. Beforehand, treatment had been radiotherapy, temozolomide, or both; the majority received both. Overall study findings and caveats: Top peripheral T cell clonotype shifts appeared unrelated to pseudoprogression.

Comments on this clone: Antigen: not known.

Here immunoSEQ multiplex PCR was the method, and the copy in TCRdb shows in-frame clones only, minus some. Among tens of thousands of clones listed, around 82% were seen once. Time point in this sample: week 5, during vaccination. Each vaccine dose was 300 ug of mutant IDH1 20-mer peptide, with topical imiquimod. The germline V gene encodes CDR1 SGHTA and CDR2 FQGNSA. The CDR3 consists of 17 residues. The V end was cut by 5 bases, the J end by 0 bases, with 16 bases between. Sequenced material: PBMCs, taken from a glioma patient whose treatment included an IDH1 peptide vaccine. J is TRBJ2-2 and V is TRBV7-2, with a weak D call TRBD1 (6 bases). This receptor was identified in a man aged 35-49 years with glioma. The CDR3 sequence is CASSPGWGTPNTGELFF. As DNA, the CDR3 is TGTGCCAGCAGCCCCGGATGGGGGACACCGAACACCGGGGAGCTGTTTTTT. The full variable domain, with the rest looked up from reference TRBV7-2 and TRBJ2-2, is GAGVSQSPSNKVTEKGKDVELRCDPISGHTALYWYRQSLGQGLEFLIYFQGNSAPDKSGLPSDRFSAERTGGSVSTLTIQRTQQEDSAVYLCASSPGWGTPNTGELFFGEGSRLTVL.